This TCR beta chain emerged from a study of blood T cells in healthy people across ages (dated by TCRdb to 2015 to 2017). For context, the study as a whole: In model experiments, template switching captured roughly one uniquely barcoded TCR beta cDNA molecule for every two T cells. To avoid experimental bias, donors of different ages were distributed randomly across sequencing lanes. The donors were divided into four age groups: young (average around 15 years), middle-aged (approximately 41), aged (around 59) and long-lived (82). To track age-related changes in TCR beta repertoire diversity, the study relied on deep sequencing normalized with unique cDNA molecular identifiers. For two donors (one aged 18 to 29 and one aged 80 or older), the study analyzed two additional independent replicas of 1 million unique cDNA reads from the same blood draw.

In the case of this clonotype: Its antigen specificity is not known. Per-base qualities were not stored, and no clone one base away is much larger.

Donors were around 37 systemically healthy Caucasian individuals from Russia aged roughly 6 to 90 years. Each donor gave about 9.7 milliliters of peripheral blood, drawn into EDTA-treated Vacutainer tubes. Ficoll-Paque density-gradient centrifugation was used to isolate PBMCs, with at least 7 million per sample. Total RNA was extracted from PBMCs with Trizol reagent, with at least 5.5 micrograms obtained per sample. Naive CD45RAhigh/CD27high T cell percentages were measured by flow cytometry on a PBMC aliquot from every donor. The paper's findings and limits, for the study overall: The percentage of naive T cells measured by flow cytometry correlated strongly with observed TCR beta diversity. Total diversity estimates from one million sequenced T cells were considered lower bounds and underestimates. Because donor CMV infection status was unknown, age-related changes in expanded clonotypes were potentially confounded. The long-lived group showed more naive CD4+ T cells, fewer expanded clones and increased TCR diversity than the aged group, suggesting age selection. Observed TCR beta diversity per million T cells fell roughly linearly with age, and a significant reduction was already apparent by age about 38. Because profiling used bulk unsorted PBMCs, naive and antigen-experienced compartments could not be compared conclusively.

The junction carries 10 bases between V and J, which are trimmed by 3 bases and 7 bases respectively. Taken from the germline V gene, the CDR1 and CDR2 loops are SGDLS and YYNGEE. The CDR3 spans 12 residues, from the cysteine through the phenylalanine. The retained sequence is limited to the CDR3, 36 bases, with the frame set at the first base. Library construction relied on 5' RACE. Data came from an Illumina HiSeq 2500. A second PCR of about 6 to 12 cycles was run with a J-beta primer mix and a sample-barcoded 5' primer. A unique molecular identifier was introduced onto each TCR beta cDNA molecule by a template-switch 5' adaptor carrying 12 random nucleotides. At least 3 million CDR3-containing paired-end reads were obtained from each sample. All of the RNA was converted into first-strand cDNA using the Mint cDNA synthesis kit, with a TRBC-specific oligonucleotide serving as the primer. Following uracil-DNA glycosylase treatment, all cDNA underwent a first 18-cycle PCR with the universal primers M1SS and BC2_uni_R. Under the source paper's analysis protocol: Each sample was normalized by randomly selecting 1 million high-quality reads, each carrying a distinct molecular identifier. Instead of being binned into consensus sequences, reads with shared molecular identifiers were discarded. MiTCR, run with a Q25 quality threshold and the strictest error-elimination algorithm, handled CDR3 identification, clonotype clustering and error correction. A nonparametric unseen species model with Euler transformation was used to estimate a lower bound on total TCR beta diversity. TCRdb itself trimmed the public reads at Q25 with fastp, ran MiXCR and retained productive beta chains. All rows with the same CDR3 protein become a single entry with the most common DNA and genes. TCRdb, not the authors, supplied the V and J calls. For this sample the table gives 1.2 million to 1.5 million distinct CDR3 sequences, of which about 43% were detected only once. The top ten hold 7% to 9.5% of the sample.

The receptor's source is a woman under 30 in good health. The sequenced material came from blood. The rearrangement combines TRBV9 with TRBJ1-2; the D gene lacks a confident call. The sequenced DNA is TGTGCCAGCAGCGCGAGTGCCCGTGGCTACACCTTC. Its protein reads: CASSASARGYTF. Extended through the reference TRBV9 and TRBJ1-2 proteins, this CDR3 yields the full variable domain: DSGVTQTPKHLITATGQRVTLRCSPRSGDLSVYWYQQSLDQGLQFLIQYYNGEERAKGNILERFSAQQFPDLHSELNLSSLELGDSALYFCASSASARGYTFGSGTRLTVV.